This is a list of T cell receptor beta chains from one sample in a study of blood T cell repertoires in COVID-19. Produced via immunoSEQ multiplex PCR; TCRdb's table is partial and in-frame only. Of about 220,000 clones in the sample, just over 85% were seen once. Source material: PBMCs or T cells enriched from blood (not recorded which). The receptors here all came from a woman aged 45 to 65 with acute COVID-19. Both conserved end residues are part of each CDR3. Fields, in order: CDR3 length, J gene, clone size, V gene, D gene, CDR3 protein, CDR3 DNA. The D gene is left open where the match is weak. Size tells how often a clone was seen (once, few, many) or the class of an expanded clone, and some rows leave it out.

16 | TRBJ2-5 | few | TRBV7-2 | TRBD2 | CASSSSFVGGEETQYF | TGTGCCAGCAGCTCCTCCTTTGTGGGAGGGGAGGAGACCCAGTACTTC
16 | TRBJ2-6 | - | TRBV5-1 | - | CASSRSGEVLGNVLTF | TGCGCCAGCAGCCGTTCGGGAGAGGTTCTCGGGAACGTCCTGACTTTC
15 | TRBJ2-1 | few | TRBV5-1 | - | CASSEGLVPYNEQFF | TGCGCCAGCAGCGAGGGACTGGTACCTTACAATGAGCAGTTCTTC
15 | TRBJ1-4 | - | TRBV25-1 | TRBD1 | CASSPVTGGREKLFF | TGTGCCAGCAGTCCAGTCACAGGGGGCAGAGAAAAACTGTTTTTT
14 | TRBJ1-2 | - | TRBV6-5 | TRBD1 | CASTETGSSYGYTF | TGTGCCAGCACGGAGACAGGGTCGAGTTATGGCTACACCTTC
15 | TRBJ1-5 | - | TRBV2 | - | CASRDQGLVNQPQHF | TGTGCCAGCAGAGACCAGGGGCTTGTAAATCAGCCCCAGCATTTT
16 | TRBJ2-1 | - | TRBV29-1 | TRBD1 | CSVGAAGDRGYNEQFF | TGCAGCGTTGGAGCGGCGGGGGACAGGGGCTACAATGAGCAGTTCTTC
15 | TRBJ1-2 | few | TRBV7-2 | TRBD1 | CASSLARDSFYGYTF | TGTGCCAGCAGCTTAGCGAGGGACAGCTTCTATGGCTACACCTTC
16 | TRBJ1-2 | - | TRBV5-1 | TRBD1 | CASSTETGGMGYGYTF | TGCGCCAGCAGCACGGAAACAGGGGGGATGGGCTATGGCTACACCTTC
14 | TRBJ2-7 | few | TRBV4-2 | - | CASSQDLRVYEQYF | TGTGCCAGCAGCCAAGATCTCCGGGTTTACGAGCAGTACTTC
14 | TRBJ1-5 | - | TRBV6-6 | - | CASRGLGWSQPQHF | TGTGCCAGCAGAGGTCTTGGATGGAGTCAGCCCCAGCATTTT
14 | TRBJ2-1 | - | TRBV27 | TRBD2 | CASSLGREGNEQFF | TGTGCCAGCAGTCTGGGGCGGGAGGGCAATGAGCAGTTCTTC
17 | TRBJ2-7 | - | TRBV27 | TRBD2 | CASSLEFLAGVPYEQYF | TGTGCCAGCAGTTTGGAGTTCCTAGCGGGAGTCCCCTACGAGCAGTACTTC
14 | TRBJ2-3 | - | TRBV6-5 | TRBD2 | CASTVSGRSDTQYF | TGTGCCAGCACAGTAAGCGGGAGGTCCGATACGCAGTATTTT
17 | TRBJ1-6 | - | TRBV7-2 | TRBD1 | CASSLGGTGPFNSPLHF | TGTGCCAGCAGCTTAGGTGGGACAGGGCCTTTTAATTCACCCCTCCACTTT
14 | TRBJ1-1 | - | TRBV28 | - | CASSRGGSNTEAFF | TGTGCCAGCAGTAGAGGGGGATCGAACACTGAAGCTTTCTTT
18 | TRBJ2-2 | few | TRBV19 | TRBD1 | CASTGGWDRGANTGELFF | TGTGCCAGCACCGGAGGCTGGGACAGGGGGGCGAACACCGGGGAGCTGTTTTTT
22 | TRBJ2-7 | - | TRBV28 | - | CASSPPLGGESRPAKFQYEQYF | TGTGCCAGCAGTCCCCCCCTAGGGGGGGAGTCCCGCCCGGCCAAATTTCAGTACGAGCAGTACTTC
16 | TRBJ2-5 | - | TRBV28 | TRBD1 | CASSLPAGQGRETQYF | TGTGCCAGCAGTTTACCAGCGGGACAGGGGCGGGAGACCCAGTACTTC
13 | TRBJ2-3 | - | TRBV2 | - | CASSELVADTQYF | TGTGCCAGCAGTGAGCTAGTTGCAGATACGCAGTATTTT
18 | TRBJ2-2 | - | TRBV7-3 | TRBD2 | CASSFGLAGEGGTGELFF | TGTGCCAGCAGTTTTGGACTAGCGGGAGAAGGGGGAACCGGGGAGCTGTTTTTT
16 | TRBJ2-7 | - | TRBV27 | TRBD1 | CASRGTGGSNPYEQYF | TGTGCCAGCAGGGGGACAGGGGGTTCCAACCCCTACGAGCAGTACTTC
16 | TRBJ2-4 | - | TRBV28 | - | CASSMGGAKAKNIQYF | TGTGCCAGCAGTATGGGGGGGGCGAAGGCCAAAAACATTCAGTACTTC
12 | TRBJ2-1 | - | TRBV15 | - | CATSRDLYEQFF | TGTGCCACCAGCAGAGATCTTTATGAGCAGTTCTTC
14 | TRBJ2-3 | - | TRBV3-1/TRBV3-2 | TRBD2 | CASSRPPQREIQYF | TGTGCCAGCAGCCGCCCCCCGCAGCGGGAAATCCAGTATTTT
13 | TRBJ1-2 | once | TRBV9 | - | CASSVRGALGYTF | TGTGCCAGCAGCGTACGGGGGGCGCTTGGCTACACCTTC
16 | TRBJ1-5 | - | TRBV27 | TRBD1 | CASNSGTGYFNQPQHF | TGTGCCAGCAACTCCGGGACAGGTTACTTCAATCAGCCCCAGCATTTT
16 | TRBJ2-1 | - | TRBV6-2/TRBV6-3 | TRBD2 | CASSYRGLAEYNEQFF | TGTGCCAGCAGTTATCGGGGACTAGCGGAATACAATGAGCAGTTCTTC
16 | TRBJ2-2 | many | TRBV30 | - | CAWSVGWQGNTGELFF | TGTGCCTGGAGTGTAGGTTGGCAGGGGAACACCGGGGAGCTGTTTTTT
13 | TRBJ2-7 | - | TRBV27 | - | CASSGGNSYEQYF | TGTGCCAGCAGTGGGGGGAACTCCTACGAGCAGTACTTC
17 | TRBJ2-1 | - | TRBV19 | - | CASSIDGQGWTYNEQFF | TGTGCCAGTAGTATAGACGGGCAGGGGTGGACCTACAATGAGCAGTTCTTC
15 | TRBJ2-7 | - | TRBV5-1 | - | CASSVEGGSGFLQYF | TGCGCCAGCAGCGTGGAAGGGGGTTCCGGATTTTTGCAGTACTTC
16 | TRBJ2-7 | - | TRBV4-2 | TRBD1 | CASSQVASGTADEQYF | TGTGCCAGCAGCCAAGTGGCCTCCGGGACAGCAGACGAGCAGTACTTC
13 | TRBJ2-7 | - | TRBV7-9 | TRBD2 | CASSPSGNGEQYF | TGTGCCAGCAGCCCCAGCGGGAATGGTGAGCAGTACTTC
13 | TRBJ1-1 | - | TRBV12-5 | - | CASAGGRLTEAFF | TGTGCTAGTGCCGGGGGTCGATTGACTGAAGCTTTCTTT
15 | TRBJ1-5 | - | TRBV30 | - | CAWSVSGNSNQPQHF | TGTGCCTGGAGTGTTTCAGGGAATAGCAATCAGCCCCAGCATTTT
18 | TRBJ2-5 | - | TRBV5-6 | - | CASSFVPYLEGVSETQYF | TGTGCCAGCAGCTTTGTCCCTTATTTGGAGGGAGTATCTGAGACCCAGTACTTC
15 | TRBJ2-2 | - | TRBV11-3 | - | CASSLGTSNTGELFF | TGTGCCAGCAGCTTAGGCACTTCGAACACCGGGGAGCTGTTTTTT
15 | TRBJ2-1 | - | TRBV19 | TRBD2 | CASSTSGGSYNEQFF | TGTGCCAGTAGTACTAGCGGGGGGTCCTACAATGAGCAGTTCTTC
13 | TRBJ2-6 | few | TRBV30 | - | CAFQSSGANVLTF | TGTGCCTTTCAGTCCTCTGGGGCCAACGTCCTGACTTTC
16 | TRBJ2-2 | - | TRBV6-5 | - | CASSYFPPPGTGELFF | TGTGCCAGCAGTTATTTCCCCCCACCAGGTACCGGGGAGCTGTTTTTT
15 | TRBJ2-5 | - | TRBV7-2 | - | CASSLEGWRQETQYF | TGTGCCAGCAGCTTAGAAGGTTGGAGACAAGAGACCCAGTACTTC
16 | TRBJ2-5 | once | TRBV18 | - | CASSPAVDRTQETQYF | TGTGCCAGCTCACCGGCGGTTGACAGGACCCAAGAGACCCAGTACTTC
14 | TRBJ1-2 | - | TRBV7-9 | - | CASSLETDIYGYTF | TGTGCCAGCAGCTTAGAGACAGACATCTATGGCTACACCTTC
18 | TRBJ2-1 | - | TRBV28 | TRBD1 | CASSFVQGRDRGINEQFF | TGTGCCAGCAGCTTCGTCCAAGGCCGGGACAGGGGTATCAATGAGCAGTTCTTC
17 | TRBJ1-5 | - | TRBV5-5 | TRBD1 | CASSPLTGTGSNQPQHF | TGTGCCAGCAGCCCTTTGACCGGGACAGGGTCCAATCAGCCCCAGCATTTT
16 | TRBJ1-1 | - | TRBV28 | TRBD1 | CASSTTGPVKYTEAFF | TGTGCCAGCAGTACGACAGGGCCGGTAAAGTACACTGAAGCTTTCTTT
14 | TRBJ1-2 | - | TRBV5-1 | TRBD1 | CASSLMDRAGGYTF | TGCGCCAGCAGCTTGATGGACAGGGCTGGCGGCTACACCTTC
14 | TRBJ2-2 | - | TRBV7-6 | TRBD1 | CASSWTGGGGELFF | TGTGCCAGCAGCTGGACAGGGGGCGGCGGGGAGCTGTTTTTT
15 | TRBJ1-1 | few | TRBV6-5 | - | CASSYSVRGNTEAFF | TGTGCCAGCAGTTACTCTGTTCGGGGGAACACTGAAGCTTTCTTT
14 | TRBJ1-3 | - | TRBV28 | - | CASSPAGQGNTIYF | TGTGCCAGCAGTCCTGCAGGCCAGGGAAACACCATATATTTT